This T cell receptor beta chain was obtained from a study of T-cell memory formation after mild COVID-19. Study-wide context: Clusters were largely donor specific.

Overall study findings and caveats: Proof of SARS-CoV-2 specificity was absent for the second-wave clones that crested on day 37. The study found contracting CD4+ clones mainly in CM and EM and contracting CD8+ clones in EMRA.

V dropped 0 bases and J dropped 3; count of bases not matched to a gene: 6. Germline V lookup: CDR1 SEHNR, CDR2 FQNEAQ (reference sequence). The CDR3 sequence is 18 residues long. This clonotype has a count of ten or more. No antigen is known for it. Researchers used 5'RACE with constant-segment primers to make TCR alpha and TCR beta cDNA libraries that carry sample barcodes and UMIs. Each CDR3 protein is one row after TCRdb ran MiXCR on the 5' RACE reads. The table shows around 260,000 distinct CDR3 sequences, with around 16% occurring only once. This chain connects TRBV7-9 to TRBJ2-6, with 9 bases matching TRBD1. The material sequenced was PBMCs or a T cell subset sorted from them (not recorded which). The receptor was derived from a man aged 18-30 years who had mild COVID-19 (a few samples of this study predate the infection). Cell type and time point are not known. DNA of the CDR3: TGTGCCAGCAGCTTAGCGGGGACAGGGCCCTATGGGGCCAACGTCCTGACTTTC. Amino acid sequence: CASSLAGTGPYGANVLTF.